This T cell receptor beta chain came from a study of cytomegalovirus exposure and HLA in healthy donors. In the study overall: One earlier analysis, a look at 180 million or so T cells, found some 120 million unique TCR beta sequences.

As to this clone: What it recognizes is unknown.

The ends were cut back, 5 bases at V and 6 bases at J, with 16 bases in the middle. The CDR3 runs to 14 residues. CDR1 and CDR2 (germline): MDHEN, SYDVKM. PCR involved 60 Vbeta and 13 Jbeta primers. This table comes from immunoSEQ multiplex PCR, and its TCRdb copy is limited to in-frame clones, with some not included. Of roughly 230,000 clones listed, nearly 95% are singletons. Study-wide points: Later analysis showed most CMV-associated TCR beta chains appearing HLA-restricted. A later analysis linked 15,000 to 20,000 TCR beta sequences to HLA alleles at 0.05 false discovery rate. In a later analysis, an Asian-associated ancestry cluster reportedly showed fewer N-insertions than the approximately 620-donor mean.

The specimen sequenced was PBMCs. The chain employs TRBV28 and TRBJ1-1, with D possibly being TRBD1 (5 bases). This sequence was found in a girl between 2 and 10 years old in good health and CMV-seronegative. CDR3 in amino acids: CASSLDRVRSEAFF. CDR3 bases: TGTGCCAGCAGTCTCGACAGAGTAAGGTCTGAAGCTTTCTTT.